The rows below give T cell receptor beta chains drawn from one sample of a study of human T cells and chemical hapten exposure. Via MiXCR, TCRdb re-called the RACE reads, giving one row per CDR3 protein. The sample has about 380,000 distinct CDR3 sequences; roughly 6% are singletons. The sample in question was whole blood, obtained in connection with sensitization to the hapten diphenylcyclopropenone (DPC). The receptors here all came from a woman younger than 30 with alopecia areata. Some clones in this sample may be carry-over from other donors' samples. The CDR3 runs from the conserved cysteine through the conserved F or W. D genes are given only for firm matches. The size of a clone is reported for some rows only, either as once, few or many, or as a class for expanded clones.

clone_size	j_call	d_call	v_call	cdr3_nt	cdr3_aa
NA	TRBJ1-2	TRBD1	TRBV6-5	TGTGCCAGCATGGGGGACAGGCTTAGGATCAATGGCTACACCTTC	CASMGDRLRINGYTF
many	TRBJ1-1	TRBD1	TRBV12-3/TRBV12-4	TGTGCCACCCCCGTTGACGGCGTAGGGGCGGACAGGGGGGCGAACACTGAAGCTTTCTTT	CATPVDGVGADRGANTEAFF
NA	TRBJ1-6	NA	TRBV5-1	TGCGCCAGCAGCCGCGAGGAGGGCAATTCACCCCTCCACTTT	CASSREEGNSPLHF
NA	TRBJ1-2	NA	TRBV6-5	TGTGCCACCTCAAGGAACCCGGGATCCAACTATGGCTACACCTTC	CATSRNPGSNYGYTF
many	TRBJ2-7	NA	TRBV6-1	TGTGCCAGCAGGGTCGAGGTCCATAGCTCCTACGAGCAGTACTTC	CASRVEVHSSYEQYF
NA	TRBJ2-7	TRBD2	TRBV28	TGTGCCAGCAGTTTACTGGGTAGCGGGAACTACGAGCAGTACTTC	CASSLLGSGNYEQYF
many	TRBJ1-1	NA	TRBV5-1	TGCGCCAGCAGCTTGGACACCACTGAAGCTTTCTTT	CASSLDTTEAFF
NA	TRBJ2-3	NA	TRBV6-2/TRBV6-3	TGTGCCAGCAGTTTTTTGACGGCCCTGGCTAGCACAGATACGCAGTATTTT	CASSFLTALASTDTQYF
NA	TRBJ2-7	NA	TRBV29-1	TGCAGCGTTTCTACAGGGATGGCATGGGAGCGGTACTTC	CSVSTGMAWERYF
NA	TRBJ2-7	NA	TRBV4-1	TGCGCCAGCAGCCTCCGCTCATCGGCCCCCTACGAGCAGTACTTC	CASSLRSSAPYEQYF
few	TRBJ2-2	TRBD2	TRBV4-1	TGCGCCAGCGGGATAGCGGGGGCGAACACCGGGGAGCTGTTTTTT	CASGIAGANTGELFF
many	TRBJ1-5	TRBD1	TRBV6-5	TGTGCCAGCAGTACCGGACAGGGGGCAGGACCCCAGCATTTT	CASSTGQGAGPQHF
many	TRBJ2-4	NA	TRBV20-1	TGCAGTGCTCGTCCGGGACCGGGTACGGCCGGCGCCAAAAACATTCAGTACTTC	CSARPGPGTAGAKNIQYF